Many counts were recorded for the clone carrying this T cell receptor beta chain. TCRdb processed the 5' RACE reads anew with MiXCR; each CDR3 protein has one entry. The sample holds 39,000 or so distinct CDR3 sequences, 7.5% to 8% seen once. The data stem from a study of spatial heterogeneity in lung cancer. Time point defined: sample taken at primary tumor resection. Unsorted whole RNA samples from tumor, nontumor lung or frozen PBMC were sequenced. This CDR3 is 14 amino acids long. The ends were cut back, 3 bases at V and 1 base at J, with 9 bases in the middle. CDR1 and CDR2 from the germline V gene are KGHSH and LQKENI.

This clonotype was sampled from a male donor with early-stage non-small cell lung cancer. The input for sequencing was PBMCs, taken at surgery. The chain joins TRBV18 to TRBJ2-5; D is unclear. The CDR3 loop reads CASSPAYFQETQYF. In nucleotides, the CDR3 is TGTGCCAGCTCACCTGCTTACTTCCAAGAGACCCAGTACTTC.